The TCR beta chain under discussion was sequenced for a study of blood T cells in healthy people across ages. Samples each yielded at least 5.5 micrograms of total RNA. This clonotype has a count of ten or more. Its antigen is undetermined. Study results and caveats: Naive T cell percentage and TCR beta diversity correlated strongly.

Through a sample-barcoded 5' primer and a J-beta primer mix, a second PCR was run for roughly 6 to 12 cycles. TCRdb fed the 5' RACE reads into MiXCR, producing one record per CDR3 protein. The repertoire includes over 600,000 distinct CDR3 sequences, about 21% of them detected once, and around 3.4% sits in the top ten. Trimming left V 5 bases short and J 7 bases short, with 18 bases between. Germline V lookup: CDR1 SGHTA, CDR2 FQGNSA. The CDR3 consists of 15 residues. The clonotype comes from a man aged 65-85 years in good health. This rearrangement joins TRBV7-2 to TRBJ2-1; no definite D call. The sample comprised blood. This CDR3 is CASSQDPFLQNEQFF. CDR3 DNA sequence: TGTGCCAGCAGCCAGGACCCCTTCCTGCAGAATGAGCAGTTCTTC.